Below, 23 T cell receptor beta chains from the same sample are listed, as sequenced in a study of shared clonotypes between healthy human individuals. TCRdb's copy holds only in-frame clones and misses some; the assay was immunoSEQ multiplex PCR. The profile covers about 2.1 million clones, with 93% appearing a single time and less than 2% taken by the ten largest. CD45RO-negative cells were positively selected for CCR7, leaving out terminally differentiated effector memory CD45RA+ cells. Sequencing was done on a sample of naive CD8+ T cells from PBMCs. The origin of the receptors is a man between 18 and 35 years old in good health. Some clones in this sample may be carry-over from other donors' samples.

This chain uses TRBV7-9 with TRBJ1-1; possible D gene TRBD1, 5 bases. Germline V gene sequence: CDR1 SEHNR, CDR2 FQNEAQ (reference sequence). Trimming shortened V by 4 bases and J by 1 base, and 13 bases separated the two germline ends. CDR3 length: 15 amino acids. The CDR3 DNA follows: TGTGCCAGCAGCTCCGGGTGGGGGGAGAACACTGAAGCTTTCTTT. Its translation is CASSSGWGENTEAFF.

As to this clone: At the DNA level, this CDR3 is encoded by other sequences in the same sample as well. The chain recombines TRBV29-1 with TRBJ1-1, with a tentative D call TRBD1 (5 bases). Germline CDR1 reads SQVTM; CDR2 reads ANQGSEA. V lost 4 bases, J lost 1 base, and 7 bases lay in between. This CDR3 has 12 residues. The DNA of the CDR3 is TGCAGCGTTGTCGGACAGAACACTGAAGCTTTCTTT. Translated, it gives CSVVGQNTEAFF.

This clone was detected only once. The rearrangement uses TRBV19 and TRBJ2-5; no definite D call. The germline gives CDR1 LNHDA, CDR2 SQIVND (reference sequence). The V gene lost 5 bases and the J gene lost 1 base, with 20 bases spanning the gap. The CDR3 runs to 17 residues. The CDR3 bases are TGTGCCAGTAGTCCTGCGGCCAGGAAGGATCCCCAAGAGACCCAGTACTTC. Amino acid sequence: CASSPAARKDPQETQYF.

V and J are TRBV7-9 and TRBJ1-3; D remains ambiguous. Germline CDR1 is SEHNR and CDR2 is FQNEAQ (reference sequence). Trimming removed 4 bases at V and 5 bases at J, with 15 bases between. This CDR3 spans 15 amino acids. CDR3 bases: TGTGCCAGCAGCTCGAGGGTCTCCGAGAGAAACACCATATATTTT. Its translation: CASSSRVSERNTIYF.

The chain joins TRBV27 to TRBJ1-5, with D uncertain. Germline loops: CDR1 MNHEY, CDR2 SMNVEV (reference sequence). The V and J ends lost 5 bases and 5 bases respectively, with 10 bases between them. CDR3 size: 13 residues. CDR3 loop: CASSNTWDQPQHF. As DNA, the CDR3 is TGTGCCAGCAGTAATACGTGGGATCAGCCCCAGCATTTT.

J is TRBJ2-7 and V is TRBV6-6; TRBD1 might be the D (5 bases). The CDR3 consists of 15 residues. Trimming stripped 3 bases from V and 3 bases from J, with 15 bases between. The germline gives CDR1 MNHNY, CDR2 SVGAGI (reference sequence). The CDR3 here is CASSYMGLDNYEQYF. DNA for the CDR3: TGTGCCAGCAGTTATATGGGGCTAGACAACTACGAGCAGTACTTC.

As DNA, the CDR3 is TGCGCCAGCAGCTTGGTTATCCTAGCGGGAGTGACGGCCTACAATGAGCAGTTCTTC. It codes for CASSLVILAGVTAYNEQFF. The genes are TRBV5-1 and TRBJ2-1, with TRBD2 matching 10 bases. Trimming removed 0 bases from V and 2 bases from J; junction bases left unmatched: 11. This CDR3 is built from 19 residues. Looked up from germline, CDR1 is SGHRS and CDR2 is YFSETQ.

This chain joins TRBV27 and TRBJ2-1; no clear D. Trimming left V 1 base short and J 5 bases short, with 12 bases between. In germline, CDR1 is MNHEY, CDR2 SMNVEV (reference sequence). The CDR3 spans 15 residues. CDR3 sequence reads: CASSLWAQQNNEQFF. DNA of the CDR3: TGTGCCAGCAGTTTATGGGCCCAGCAAAACAATGAGCAGTTCTTC.

The chain has TRBV10-3 and TRBJ2-7; D possibly corresponds to TRBD1 (5 bases). V was pared by 11 bases and J by 7 bases, with 12 bases between. Germline values: CDR1 ENHRY, CDR2 SYGVKD. This CDR3 is built from 10 residues. The CDR3 sequence is CAAAGPEQYF. The CDR3 DNA reads as TGTGCCGCCGCAGGGCCTGAGCAGTACTTC.

The rearrangement joins TRBV27 to TRBJ2-5; 15 nucleotides match TRBD2. This CDR3 has 16 residues. CDR1 is MNHEY, CDR2 SMNVEV, per germline (reference sequence). Losses at the gene ends were 5 bases for V and 5 bases for J; bases not matched to a gene: 6. Written as DNA, the CDR3 is TGTGCCAGCAGTCCCAGGACTAGCGGGAGGGCGGAGACCCAGTACTTC. Its translation is CASSPRTSGRAETQYF.

The chain is built from TRBV11-2 and TRBJ1-4; 8 nucleotides match TRBD1. The length of the CDR3 is 16 residues. The V gene's germline CDR1 is SGHAT and CDR2 FQNNGV. V lost 6 bases and J lost 3; bases outside the gene matches: 9. The chain's CDR3 is CASRENLQGANEKLFF. DNA of the CDR3: TGTGCCAGCAGGGAAAATTTACAGGGGGCTAATGAAAAACTGTTTTTT.

This chain uses TRBV5-6 with TRBJ2-3; no clear D gene. Germline lookup yields CDR1 SGHDT and CDR2 YYEEEE. The CDR3 is 14 residues long. The V end was cut by 0 bases, the J end by 0 bases, with 5 bases between. In nucleotides, the CDR3 is TGTGCCAGCAGCTTGGCGCTGAGCACAGATACGCAGTATTTT. Translated: CASSLALSTDTQYF.

CDR3 DNA sequence: TGTGCCTGGAGCGCCCTGGGGAGCACAGATACGCAGTATTTT. Its protein product is CAWSALGSTDTQYF. V and J are TRBV30 and TRBJ2-3, with D hard to call. V was clipped by 3 bases and J by 0 bases, with 10 bases between them. CDR1 is GTSNPN, CDR2 SVGIG, per germline (reference sequence). The CDR3 spans 14 residues.

For this clone: Other DNA sequences in this sample translate to the same CDR3. This sequence joins TRBV27 and TRBJ1-1; no reliable D call. Germline V gene lookup returns CDR1 MNHEY and CDR2 SMNVEV (reference sequence). Trimming stripped 5 bases from V and 1 base from J, with 11 bases between. The CDR3 has 14 amino acids. The CDR3 spells CASSPRVGNTEAFF. The DNA of the CDR3 is TGTGCCAGCAGTCCCCGCGTCGGGAACACTGAAGCTTTCTTT.

For the CDR3, the DNA is TGTGCCAGCAGTGGGCCCGAAGATACGCAGTATTTT. This codes for CASSGPEDTQYF. The chain uses TRBV27 and TRBJ2-3; no clear D gene. This CDR3 region has 12 residues. V lost 5 bases to trimming and J lost 5 bases, with 8 bases between them. In germline, CDR1 is MNHEY, CDR2 SMNVEV (reference sequence).

The V and J genes are TRBV7-9 and TRBJ2-1; 10 bases match TRBD2. J gave up 7 bases and V 2 bases, and 5 bases lay outside the gene matches. CDR1 and CDR2 (germline): SEHNR, FQNEAQ (reference sequence). This CDR3 comprises 15 residues. The CDR3 loop is CASSLQSGRANEQFF. CDR3 bases: TGTGCCAGCAGCTTACAAAGCGGGAGGGCTAATGAGCAGTTCTTC. Full variable domain (rest looked up from reference TRBV7-9 and TRBJ2-1): DTGVSQNPRHKITKRGQNVTFRCDPISEHNRLYWYRQTLGQGPEFLTYFQNEAQLEKSRLLSDRFSAERPKGSFSTLEIQRTEQGDSAMYLCASSLQSGRANEQFFGPGTRLTVL.

The chain recombines TRBV6-1 with TRBJ2-7; no reliable D call. The V gene's germline CDR1 is MNHNS and CDR2 SASEGT. This CDR3 has 12 amino acids. The chain's CDR3 is CAATRPPYEQYF. For the CDR3, the DNA is TGTGCAGCAACGCGACCCCCCTACGAGCAGTACTTC.

The rearrangement links TRBV25-1 to TRBJ1-2; D is possibly TRBD1 (5 bases). CDR3 length equals 17 residues. Germline V CDR1 and CDR2: MGHDK, SYGVNS. Between the trimmed V and J ends, which lost 4 bases and 3 bases, there was a span of 21 bases. CDR3 sequence: CASSGGRDSEWDYGYTF. For the CDR3, the DNA is TGTGCCAGCAGTGGGGGCCGGGACTCCGAATGGGACTATGGCTACACCTTC.

The CDR3 reads CASSEAGGQRRADTQYF. Here the CDR3 DNA reads TGTGCCAGCAGTGAAGCGGGCGGACAGAGACGGGCAGATACGCAGTATTTT. The chain employs TRBV2 and TRBJ2-3; tentative D call: TRBD1 (6 bases). Germline CDR1 SNHLY, CDR2 FYNNEI. This CDR3 spans 17 amino acids. V gave up 0 bases and J gave up 4 bases, with 17 bases separating them.

This rearrangement joins TRBV6-5 to TRBJ1-1; the D is unclear. V dropped 3 bases and J dropped 1 base, with 12 bases sitting between them. CDR1 and CDR2 (germline): MNHEY, SVGAGI. The CDR3 has 15 residues. The CDR3 nucleotides are TGTGCCAGCAGTTATTCAAAGGGCGGGAACACTGAAGCTTTCTTT. Translation: CASSYSKGGNTEAFF.

This chain uses TRBV6-5 with TRBJ2-3; possible D gene TRBD1, 5 bases. The germline V gene has CDR1 MNHEY and CDR2 SVGAGI. The CDR3 is 14 residues long. Trimming cost V 4 bases and J 1 base, with 9 bases left between them. The CDR3 DNA follows: TGTGCCAGCAGTTCGTTCAGGGGCACAGATACGCAGTATTTT. Translation gives CASSSFRGTDTQYF.

Points on this clone: One junction end does not reproduce the germline sequence, and a read error may be involved. The rearrangement joins TRBV7-6 to TRBJ2-7; TRBD1 might be the D (6 bases). The CDR3 is 16 amino acids. Germline V gene data show CDR1 as SGHVS and CDR2 as FNYEAQ. The CDR3 sequence is CASSLPIRDNSDEQYF. CDR3 DNA: TGTGCCAGCAGTTTGCCAATCCGGGACAACTCCGACGAGCAGTACTTC. The complete variable domain, with remaining parts taken from reference TRBV7-6 and TRBJ2-7, reads GAGVSQSPRYKVTKRGQDVALRCDPISGHVSLYWYRQALGQGPEFLTYFNYEAQQDKSGLPNDRFSAERPEGSISTLTIQRTEQRDSAMYRCASSLPIRDNSDEQYFGPGTRLTVT.

In its sample, this clone was seen once. The CDR3 loop reads CASSLYTTTGYGYTF. The DNA of the CDR3 is TGTGCCAGCAGTTTATATACCACCACAGGATATGGCTACACCTTC. The rearrangement joins TRBV28 to TRBJ1-2, with a weak D call TRBD1 (5 bases). V was trimmed by 1 base and J by 5 bases, leaving 14 bases between them. Germline-derived CDR1 and CDR2 are MDHEN and SYDVKM. The length of the CDR3 is 15 residues.